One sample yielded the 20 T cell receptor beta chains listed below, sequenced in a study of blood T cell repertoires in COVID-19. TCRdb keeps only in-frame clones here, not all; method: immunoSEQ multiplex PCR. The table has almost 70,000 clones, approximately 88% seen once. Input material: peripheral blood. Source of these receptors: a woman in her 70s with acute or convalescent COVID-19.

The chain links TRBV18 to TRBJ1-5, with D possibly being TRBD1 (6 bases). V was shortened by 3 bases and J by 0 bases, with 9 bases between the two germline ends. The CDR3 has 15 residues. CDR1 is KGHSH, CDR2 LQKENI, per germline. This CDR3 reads CASSPGTHSNQPQHF. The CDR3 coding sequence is TGTGCCAGCTCACCCGGGACACATAGCAATCAGCCCCAGCATTTT.

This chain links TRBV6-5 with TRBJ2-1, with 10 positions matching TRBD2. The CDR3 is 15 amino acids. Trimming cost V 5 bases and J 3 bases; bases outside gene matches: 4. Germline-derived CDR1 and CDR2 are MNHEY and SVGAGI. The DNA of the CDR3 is TGTGCCAGCAGTCCAGGACTAGCGGTCTACAATGAGCAGTTCTTC. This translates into CASSPGLAVYNEQFF.

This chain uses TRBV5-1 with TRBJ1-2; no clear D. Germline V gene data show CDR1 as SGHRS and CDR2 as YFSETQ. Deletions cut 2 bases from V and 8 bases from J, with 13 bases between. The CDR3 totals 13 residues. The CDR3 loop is CASSFLPEGGYTF. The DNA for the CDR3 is TGCGCCAGCAGCTTCCTACCGGAGGGAGGCTACACCTTC.

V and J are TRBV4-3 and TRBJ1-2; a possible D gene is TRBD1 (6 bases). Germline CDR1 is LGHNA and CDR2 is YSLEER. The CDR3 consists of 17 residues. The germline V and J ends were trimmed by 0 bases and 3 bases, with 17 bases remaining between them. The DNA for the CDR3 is TGCGCCAGCAGCCAAGATTTCGGGGGGGGCTCTCACTATGGCTACACCTTC. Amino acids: CASSQDFGGGSHYGYTF.

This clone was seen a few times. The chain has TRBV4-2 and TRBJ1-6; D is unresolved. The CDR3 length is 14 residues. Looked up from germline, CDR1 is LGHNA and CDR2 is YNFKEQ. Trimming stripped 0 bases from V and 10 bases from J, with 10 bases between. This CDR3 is CASSQDLGWSPLHF. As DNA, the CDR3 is TGTGCCAGCAGCCAAGATTTGGGCTGGTCACCCCTCCACTTT.

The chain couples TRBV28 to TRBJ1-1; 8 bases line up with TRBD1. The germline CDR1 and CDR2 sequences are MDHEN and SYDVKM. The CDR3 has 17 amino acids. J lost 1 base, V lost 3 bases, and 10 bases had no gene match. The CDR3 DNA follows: TGTGCCAGCAGTTTCTTGGGACAGGAATCCACGAACACTGAAGCTTTCTTT. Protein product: CASSFLGQESTNTEAFF.

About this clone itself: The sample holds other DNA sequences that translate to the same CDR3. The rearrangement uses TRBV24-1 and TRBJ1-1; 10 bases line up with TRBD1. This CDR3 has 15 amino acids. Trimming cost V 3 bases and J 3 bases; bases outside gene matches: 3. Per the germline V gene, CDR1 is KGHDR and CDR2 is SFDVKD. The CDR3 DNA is TGTGCCACCAGTGATCCTGGACAGGGGGACACTGAAGCTTTCTTT. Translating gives CATSDPGQGDTEAFF.

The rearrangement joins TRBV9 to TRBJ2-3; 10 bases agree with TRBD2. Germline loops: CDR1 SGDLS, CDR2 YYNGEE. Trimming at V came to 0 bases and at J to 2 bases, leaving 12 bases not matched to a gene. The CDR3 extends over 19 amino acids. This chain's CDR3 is CASSVAASGGLRITDTQYF. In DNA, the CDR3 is TGTGCCAGCAGCGTAGCGGCTAGCGGGGGCCTCAGGATCACAGATACGCAGTATTTT.

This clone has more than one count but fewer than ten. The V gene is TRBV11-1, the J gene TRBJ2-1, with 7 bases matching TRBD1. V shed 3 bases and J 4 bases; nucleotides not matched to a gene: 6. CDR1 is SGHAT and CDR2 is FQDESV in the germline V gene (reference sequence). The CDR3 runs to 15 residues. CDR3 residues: CASSLGRGIYNEQFF. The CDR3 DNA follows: TGTGCCAGCAGCTTGGGCAGGGGGATTTACAATGAGCAGTTCTTC. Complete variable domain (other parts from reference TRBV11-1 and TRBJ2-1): EAEVAQSPRYKITEKSQAVAFWCDPISGHATLYWYRQILGQGPELLVQFQDESVVDDSQLPKDRFSAERLKGVDSTLKIQPAELGDSAMYLCASSLGRGIYNEQFFGPGTRLTVL.

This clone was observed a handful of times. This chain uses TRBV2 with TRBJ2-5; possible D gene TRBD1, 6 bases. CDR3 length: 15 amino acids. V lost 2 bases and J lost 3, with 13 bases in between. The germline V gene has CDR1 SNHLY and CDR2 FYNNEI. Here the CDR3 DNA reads TGTGCCAGCAGTGAATATGGGACAAGGGAAGAGACCCAGTACTTC. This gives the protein CASSEYGTREETQYF.

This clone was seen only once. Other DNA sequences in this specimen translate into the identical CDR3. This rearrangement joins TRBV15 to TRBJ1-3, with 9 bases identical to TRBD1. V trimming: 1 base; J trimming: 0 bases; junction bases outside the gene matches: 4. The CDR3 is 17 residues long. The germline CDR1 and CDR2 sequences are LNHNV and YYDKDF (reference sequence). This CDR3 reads CATSRGPGQGSGNTIYF. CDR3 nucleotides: TGTGCCACCAGCAGAGGACCGGGACAGGGCTCTGGAAACACCATATATTTT.

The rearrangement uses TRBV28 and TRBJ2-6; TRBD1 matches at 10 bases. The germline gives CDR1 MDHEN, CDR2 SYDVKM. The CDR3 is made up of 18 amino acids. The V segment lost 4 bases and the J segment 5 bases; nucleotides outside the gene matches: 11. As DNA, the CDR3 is TGTGCCAGCAGTTCCCTGGACAGGGGGAGTTTCAGGGCCAACGTCCTGACTTTC. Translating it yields CASSSLDRGSFRANVLTF.

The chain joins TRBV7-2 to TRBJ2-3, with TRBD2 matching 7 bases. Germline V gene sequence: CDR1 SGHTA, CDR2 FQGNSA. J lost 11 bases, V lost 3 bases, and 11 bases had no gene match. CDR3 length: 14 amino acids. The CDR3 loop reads CASSFRARETVQYF. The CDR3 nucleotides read TGTGCCAGCAGCTTTAGGGCGCGGGAGACTGTGCAGTATTTT.

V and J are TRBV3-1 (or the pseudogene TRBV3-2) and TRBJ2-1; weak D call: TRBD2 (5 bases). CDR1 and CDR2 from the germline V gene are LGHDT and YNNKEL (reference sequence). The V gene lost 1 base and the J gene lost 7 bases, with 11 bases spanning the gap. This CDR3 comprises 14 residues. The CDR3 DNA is TGTGCCAGCAGCCAAGGGTTACTAGGAAATGAGCAGTTCTTC. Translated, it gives CASSQGLLGNEQFF.

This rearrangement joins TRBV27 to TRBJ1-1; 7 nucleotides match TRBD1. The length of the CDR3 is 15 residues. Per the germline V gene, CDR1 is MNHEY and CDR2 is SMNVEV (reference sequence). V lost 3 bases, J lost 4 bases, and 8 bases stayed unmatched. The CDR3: CASSFDREKGTEAFF. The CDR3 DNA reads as TGTGCCAGCAGTTTCGACAGGGAAAAGGGCACTGAAGCTTTCTTT.

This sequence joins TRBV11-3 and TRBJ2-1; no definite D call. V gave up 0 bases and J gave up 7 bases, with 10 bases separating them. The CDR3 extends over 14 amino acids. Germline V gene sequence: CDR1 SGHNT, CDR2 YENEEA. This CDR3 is CASSLDRRDNEQFF. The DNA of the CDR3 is TGTGCCAGCAGCTTAGATCGTCGCGATAATGAGCAGTTCTTC.

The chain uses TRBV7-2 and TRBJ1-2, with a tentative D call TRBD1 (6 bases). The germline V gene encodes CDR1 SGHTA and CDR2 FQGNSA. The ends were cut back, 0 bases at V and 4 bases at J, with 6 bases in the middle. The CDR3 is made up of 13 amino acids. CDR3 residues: CASSLADSYGYTF. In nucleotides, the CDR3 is TGTGCCAGCAGCTTAGCGGACAGCTATGGCTACACCTTC.

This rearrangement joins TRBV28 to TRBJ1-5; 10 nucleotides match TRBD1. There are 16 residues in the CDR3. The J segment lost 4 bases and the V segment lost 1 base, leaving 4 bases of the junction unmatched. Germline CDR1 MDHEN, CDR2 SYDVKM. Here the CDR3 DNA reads TGTGCCAGCAGTTTATATGGGACAGGGGTTAATCAGCCCCAGCATTTT. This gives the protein CASSLYGTGVNQPQHF. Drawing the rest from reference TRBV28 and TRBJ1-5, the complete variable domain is DVKVTQSSRYLVKRTGEKVFLECVQDMDHENMFWYRQDPGLGLRLIYFSYDVKMKEKGDIPEGYSVSREKKERFSLILESASTNQTSMYLCASSLYGTGVNQPQHFGDGTRLSIL.

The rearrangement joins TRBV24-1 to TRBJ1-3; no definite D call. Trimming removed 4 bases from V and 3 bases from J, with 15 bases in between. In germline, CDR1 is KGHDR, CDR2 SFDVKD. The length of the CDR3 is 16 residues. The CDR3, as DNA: TGTGCCACCAGTGACCCCCGAGAAGCGTTTGGAAACACCATATATTTT. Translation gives CATSDPREAFGNTIYF.

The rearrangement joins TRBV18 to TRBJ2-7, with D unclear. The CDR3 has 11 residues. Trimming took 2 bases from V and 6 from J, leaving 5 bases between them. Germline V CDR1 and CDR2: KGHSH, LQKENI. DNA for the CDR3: TGTGCCAGCTCACCATCGGGCGAGCAGTACTTC. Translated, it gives CASSPSGEQYF.